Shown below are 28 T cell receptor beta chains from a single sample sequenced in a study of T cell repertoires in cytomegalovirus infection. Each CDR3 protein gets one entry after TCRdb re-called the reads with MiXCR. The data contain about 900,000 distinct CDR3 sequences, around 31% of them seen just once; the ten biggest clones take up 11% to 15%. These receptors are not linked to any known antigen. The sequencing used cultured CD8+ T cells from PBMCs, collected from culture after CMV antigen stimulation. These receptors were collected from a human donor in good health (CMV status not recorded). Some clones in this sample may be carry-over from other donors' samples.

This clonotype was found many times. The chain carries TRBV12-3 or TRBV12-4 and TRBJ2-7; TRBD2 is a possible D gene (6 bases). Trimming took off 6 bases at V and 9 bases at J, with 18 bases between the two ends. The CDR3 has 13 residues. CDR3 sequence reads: CASRYGRGTGQYF. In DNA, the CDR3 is TGTGCCAGCAGATACGGACGGGGGACGGGGCAGTACTTC.

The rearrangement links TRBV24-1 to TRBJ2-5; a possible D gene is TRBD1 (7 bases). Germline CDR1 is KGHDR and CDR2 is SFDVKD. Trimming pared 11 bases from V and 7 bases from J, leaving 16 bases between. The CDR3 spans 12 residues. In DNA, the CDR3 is TGTGCCAGCGGGACAGATGATGGGACCCAGTACTTC. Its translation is CASGTDDGTQYF.

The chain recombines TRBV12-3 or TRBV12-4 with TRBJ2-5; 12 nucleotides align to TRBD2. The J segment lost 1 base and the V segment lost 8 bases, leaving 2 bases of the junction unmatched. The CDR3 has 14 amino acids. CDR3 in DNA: TGTGCCAGCCGGACTAGCGGGGTCCAAGAGACCCAGTACTTC. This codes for CASRTSGVQETQYF.

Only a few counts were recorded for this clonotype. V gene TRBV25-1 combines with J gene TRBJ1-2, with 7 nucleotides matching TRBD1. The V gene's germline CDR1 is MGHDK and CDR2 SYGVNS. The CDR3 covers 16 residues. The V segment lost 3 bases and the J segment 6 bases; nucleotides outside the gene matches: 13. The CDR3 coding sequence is TGTGCCAGCAGTGACCAACCCTGGGGAGGGGGCCATGGCTACACCTTC. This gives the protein CASSDQPWGGGHGYTF.

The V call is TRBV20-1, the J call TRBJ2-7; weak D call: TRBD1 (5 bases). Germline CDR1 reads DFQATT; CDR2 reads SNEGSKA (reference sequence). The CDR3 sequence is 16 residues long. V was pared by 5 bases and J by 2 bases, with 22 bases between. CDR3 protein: CSAPPPDDRIPYEQYV. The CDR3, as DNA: TGCAGTGCTCCTCCCCCTGATGACAGAATCCCCTACGAGCAGTACGTC.

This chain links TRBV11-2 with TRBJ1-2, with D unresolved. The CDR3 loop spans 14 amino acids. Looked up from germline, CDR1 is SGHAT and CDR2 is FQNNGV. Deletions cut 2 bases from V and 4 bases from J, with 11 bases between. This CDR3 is CASSLNPQVYGYTF. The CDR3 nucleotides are TGTGCCAGCAGCTTAAACCCACAAGTCTATGGCTACACCTTC. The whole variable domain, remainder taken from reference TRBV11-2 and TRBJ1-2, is EAGVAQSPRYKIIEKRQSVAFWCNPISGHATLYWYQQILGQGPKLLIQFQNNGVVDDSQLPKDRFSAERLKGVDSTLKIQPAKLEDSAVYLCASSLNPQVYGYTFGSGTRLTVV.

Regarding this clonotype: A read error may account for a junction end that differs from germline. The CDR3 DNA is TGTGCTAGCAGCTTAGAGACTAACAATGAGCAGTTCTTC. Amino acids: CASSLETNNEQFF. The rearrangement links TRBV7-7 to TRBJ2-1, with D possibly being TRBD2 (5 bases). This CDR3 has 13 amino acids. Germline lookup yields CDR1 SSHAT and CDR2 FNYEAQ (reference sequence). Variable domain in full (rest from reference TRBV7-7 and TRBJ2-1): GAGVSQSPRYKVTKRGQDVTLRCDPISSHATLYWYQQALGQGPEFLTYFNYEAQPDKSGLPSDRFSAERPEGSISTLTIQRTEQRDSAMYRCASSLETNNEQFFGPGTRLTVL.

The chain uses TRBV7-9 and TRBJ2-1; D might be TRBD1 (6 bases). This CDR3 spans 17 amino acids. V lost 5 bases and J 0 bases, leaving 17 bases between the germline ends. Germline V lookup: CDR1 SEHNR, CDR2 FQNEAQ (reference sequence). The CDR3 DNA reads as TGTGCCAGCAGCGGACTGGACAGTCAGAGCTCCTACAATGAGCAGTTCTTC. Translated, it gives CASSGLDSQSSYNEQFF.

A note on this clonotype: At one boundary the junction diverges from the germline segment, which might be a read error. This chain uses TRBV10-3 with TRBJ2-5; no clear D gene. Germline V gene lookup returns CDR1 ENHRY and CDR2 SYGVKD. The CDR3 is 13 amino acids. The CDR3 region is CVISGRLGETQYF. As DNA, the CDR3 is TGTGTCATCAGTGGCAGGTTGGGAGAGACCCAGTACTTC.

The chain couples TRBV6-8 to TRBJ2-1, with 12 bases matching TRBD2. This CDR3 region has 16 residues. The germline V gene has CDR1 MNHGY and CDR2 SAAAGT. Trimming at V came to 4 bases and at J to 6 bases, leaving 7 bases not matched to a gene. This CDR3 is CASSSLGLAGTNEQFF. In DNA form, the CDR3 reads TGTGCCAGCAGTTCCTTAGGACTAGCGGGGACCAATGAGCAGTTCTTC.

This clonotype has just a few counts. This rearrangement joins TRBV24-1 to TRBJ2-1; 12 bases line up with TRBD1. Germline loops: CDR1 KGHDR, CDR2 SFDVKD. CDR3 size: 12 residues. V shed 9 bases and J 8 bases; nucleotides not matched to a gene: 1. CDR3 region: CATGTGGDEQFF. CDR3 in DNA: TGTGCCACCGGGACAGGGGGCGATGAGCAGTTCTTC.

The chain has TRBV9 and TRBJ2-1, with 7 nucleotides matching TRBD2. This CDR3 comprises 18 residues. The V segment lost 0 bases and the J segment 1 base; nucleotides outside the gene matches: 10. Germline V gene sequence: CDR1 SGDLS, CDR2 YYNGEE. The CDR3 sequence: CASSVGLAGEVSYNEQFF. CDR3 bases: TGTGCCAGCAGCGTAGGGCTGGCGGGGGAGGTTTCCTACAATGAGCAGTTCTTC.

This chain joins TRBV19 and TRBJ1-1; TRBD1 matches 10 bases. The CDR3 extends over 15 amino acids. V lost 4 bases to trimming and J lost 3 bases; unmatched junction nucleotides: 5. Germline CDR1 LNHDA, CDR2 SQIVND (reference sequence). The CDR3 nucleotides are TGTGCCAGTAGTAGGGACAGGGGTGAGGACACTGAAGCTTTCTTT. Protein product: CASSRDRGEDTEAFF.

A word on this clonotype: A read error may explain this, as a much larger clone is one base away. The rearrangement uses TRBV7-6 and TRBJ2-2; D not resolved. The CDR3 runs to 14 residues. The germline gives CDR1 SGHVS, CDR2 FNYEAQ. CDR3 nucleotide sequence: TGTGTCAGCTACTCTGGGGAGAACACCGGGGAGCTGTTTTTT. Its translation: CVSYSGENTGELFF.

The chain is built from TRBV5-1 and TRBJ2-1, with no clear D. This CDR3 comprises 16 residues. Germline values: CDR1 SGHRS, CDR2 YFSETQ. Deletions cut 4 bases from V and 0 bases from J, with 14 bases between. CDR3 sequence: CASSHDKRISYNEQFF. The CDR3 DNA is TGCGCCAGCAGCCATGACAAGCGCATCTCCTACAATGAGCAGTTCTTC.

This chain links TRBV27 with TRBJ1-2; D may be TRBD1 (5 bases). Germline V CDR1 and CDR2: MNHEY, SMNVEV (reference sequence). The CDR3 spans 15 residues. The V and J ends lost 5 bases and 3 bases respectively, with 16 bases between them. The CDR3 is CASSPTYGAHYGYTF. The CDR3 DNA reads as TGTGCCAGCAGTCCAACGTATGGGGCCCACTATGGCTACACCTTC.

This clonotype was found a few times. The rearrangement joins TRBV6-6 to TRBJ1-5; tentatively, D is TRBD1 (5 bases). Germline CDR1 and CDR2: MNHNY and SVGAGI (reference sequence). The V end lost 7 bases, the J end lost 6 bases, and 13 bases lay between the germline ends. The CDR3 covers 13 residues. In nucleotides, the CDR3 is TGTGCCAGCATTCCAGGGTTGGGTCAGCCCCAGCATTTT. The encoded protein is CASIPGLGQPQHF.

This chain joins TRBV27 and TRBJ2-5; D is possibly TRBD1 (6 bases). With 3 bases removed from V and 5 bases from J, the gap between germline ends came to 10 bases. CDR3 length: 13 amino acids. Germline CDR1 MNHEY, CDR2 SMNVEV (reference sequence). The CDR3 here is CASSLGAWETQYF. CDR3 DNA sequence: TGTGCCAGCAGTTTGGGGGCTTGGGAGACCCAGTACTTC.

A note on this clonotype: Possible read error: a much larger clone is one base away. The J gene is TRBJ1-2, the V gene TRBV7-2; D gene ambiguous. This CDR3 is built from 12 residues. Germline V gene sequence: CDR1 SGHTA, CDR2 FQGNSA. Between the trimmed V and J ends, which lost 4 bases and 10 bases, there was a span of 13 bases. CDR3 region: CASSYSDHYYTF. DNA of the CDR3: TGTGCCAGCAGCTACTCGGACCACTACTACACCTTC. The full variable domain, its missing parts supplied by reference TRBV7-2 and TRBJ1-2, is GAGVSQSPSNKVTEKGKDVELRCDPISGHTALYWYRQSLGQGLEFLIYFQGNSAPDKSGLPSDRFSAERTGGSVSTLTIQRTQQEDSAVYLCASSYSDHYYTFGSGTRLTVV.

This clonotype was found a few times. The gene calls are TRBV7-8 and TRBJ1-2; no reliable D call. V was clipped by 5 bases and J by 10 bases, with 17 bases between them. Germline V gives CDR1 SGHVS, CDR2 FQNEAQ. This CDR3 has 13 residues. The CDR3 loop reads CASSPDPVRSYTF. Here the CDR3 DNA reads TGTGCCAGCAGCCCAGATCCCGTAAGGTCCTACACCTTC. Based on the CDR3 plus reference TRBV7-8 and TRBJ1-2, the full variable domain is GAGVSQSPRYKVAKRGQDVALRCDPISGHVSLFWYQQALGQGPEFLTYFQNEAQLDKSGLPSDRFFAERPEGSVSTLKIQRTQQEDSAVYLCASSPDPVRSYTFGSGTRLTVV.

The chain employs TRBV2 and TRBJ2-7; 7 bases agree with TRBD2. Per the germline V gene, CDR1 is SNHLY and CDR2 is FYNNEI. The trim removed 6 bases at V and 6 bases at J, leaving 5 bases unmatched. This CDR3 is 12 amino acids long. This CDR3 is CASRGEGVEQYF. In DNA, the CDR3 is TGTGCCAGCAGGGGGGAGGGCGTCGAGCAGTACTTC.

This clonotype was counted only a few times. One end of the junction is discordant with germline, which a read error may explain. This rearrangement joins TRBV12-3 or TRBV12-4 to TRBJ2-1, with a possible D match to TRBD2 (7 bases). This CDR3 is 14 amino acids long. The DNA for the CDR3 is TGTGTCAGCAGTCCAAGGGGGGGGTACAATGAGCAGTTCTTC. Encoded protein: CVSSPRGGYNEQFF.

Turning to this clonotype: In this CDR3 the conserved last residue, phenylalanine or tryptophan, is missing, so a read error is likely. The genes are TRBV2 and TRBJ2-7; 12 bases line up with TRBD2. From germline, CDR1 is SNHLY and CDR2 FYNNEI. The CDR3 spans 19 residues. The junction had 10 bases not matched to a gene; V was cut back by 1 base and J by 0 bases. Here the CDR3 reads CASSEEPGLAGRISYEQYA. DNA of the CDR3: TGTGCCAGCAGTGAAGAACCGGGACTAGCGGGCCGAATCTCCTACGAGCAGTACGCC.

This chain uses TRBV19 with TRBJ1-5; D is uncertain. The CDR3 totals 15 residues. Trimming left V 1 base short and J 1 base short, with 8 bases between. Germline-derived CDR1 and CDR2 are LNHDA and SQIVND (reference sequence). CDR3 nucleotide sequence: TGTGCCAGTAGTATAGCTGACTACAGCAATCAGCCCCAGCATTTT. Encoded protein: CASSIADYSNQPQHF.

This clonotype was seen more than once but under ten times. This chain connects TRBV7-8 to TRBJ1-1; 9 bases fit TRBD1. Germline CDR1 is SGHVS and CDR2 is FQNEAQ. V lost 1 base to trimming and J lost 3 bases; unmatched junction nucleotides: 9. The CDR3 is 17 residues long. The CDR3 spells CASSLEIGTGRDTEAFF. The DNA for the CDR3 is TGTGCCAGCAGCTTAGAGATTGGGACAGGGAGGGACACTGAAGCTTTCTTT.

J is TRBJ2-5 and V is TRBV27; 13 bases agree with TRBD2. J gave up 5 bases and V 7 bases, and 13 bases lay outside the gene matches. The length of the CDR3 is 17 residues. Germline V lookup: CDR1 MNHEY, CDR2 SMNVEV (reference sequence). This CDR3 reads CASTHQKLAGGPETQYF. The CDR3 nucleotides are TGTGCCAGCACCCACCAAAAACTAGCGGGGGGGCCGGAGACCCAGTACTTC.

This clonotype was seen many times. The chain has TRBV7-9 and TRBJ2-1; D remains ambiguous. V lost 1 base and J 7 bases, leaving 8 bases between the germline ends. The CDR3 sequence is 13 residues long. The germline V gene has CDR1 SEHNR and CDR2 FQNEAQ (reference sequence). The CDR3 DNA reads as TGTGCCAGCAGCTTAGGGTATGGGAATGAGCAGTTCTTC. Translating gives CASSLGYGNEQFF.

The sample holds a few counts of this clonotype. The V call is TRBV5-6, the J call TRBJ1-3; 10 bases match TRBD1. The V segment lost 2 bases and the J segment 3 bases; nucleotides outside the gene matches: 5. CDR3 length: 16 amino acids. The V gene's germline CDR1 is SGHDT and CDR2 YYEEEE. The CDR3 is CASSFADRGLGNTIYF. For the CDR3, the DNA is TGTGCCAGCAGCTTCGCCGACAGGGGGCTTGGAAACACCATATATTTT.